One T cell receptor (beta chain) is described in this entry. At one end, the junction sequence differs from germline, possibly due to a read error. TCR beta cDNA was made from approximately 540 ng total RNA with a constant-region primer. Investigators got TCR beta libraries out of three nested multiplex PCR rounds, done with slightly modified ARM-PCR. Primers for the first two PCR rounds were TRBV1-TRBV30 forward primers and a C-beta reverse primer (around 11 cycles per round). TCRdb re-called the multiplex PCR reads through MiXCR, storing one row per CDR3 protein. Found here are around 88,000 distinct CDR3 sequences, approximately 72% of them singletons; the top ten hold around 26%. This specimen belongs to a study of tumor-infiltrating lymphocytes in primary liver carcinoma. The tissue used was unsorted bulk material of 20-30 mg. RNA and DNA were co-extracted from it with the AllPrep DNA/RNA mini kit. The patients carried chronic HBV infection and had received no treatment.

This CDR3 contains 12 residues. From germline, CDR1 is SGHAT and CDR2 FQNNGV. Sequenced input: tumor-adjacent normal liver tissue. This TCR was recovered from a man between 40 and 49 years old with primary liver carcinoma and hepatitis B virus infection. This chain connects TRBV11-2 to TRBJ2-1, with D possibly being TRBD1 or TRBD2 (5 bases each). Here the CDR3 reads CANTLGVREQLF. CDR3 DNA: TGTGCCAACACCTTGGGGGTACGTGAGCAGTTATTC.